Presented here are 9 T cell receptor beta chains from one specimen sequenced in a study of CD8+ T cells in alopecia areata. After pooling, cutaneous lymph node cells were sorted with CD4, CD8alpha, NKG2D, NKG2ACE and other markers. Investigators isolated RNA and reverse transcribed it into cDNA to act as the sequencing template. TCRdb's copy holds only in-frame clones and misses some; the assay was immunoSEQ multiplex PCR. This sample carries approximately 300,000 clones and no singletons, and more than 0.95% goes to the top ten. Sequenced: CD4+ T cells sorted from a lymph node. The origin of the receptors is a C3H/HeJ mouse with alopecia areata. This line is of MHC haplotype H2-k.

This clone was recorded a few times. Germline and genes: mouse. The read is 4 residues too short to cover the CDR3 end, so that end is filled in from the germline J gene. V gene TRBV14 combines with J gene TRBJ2-7; D is possibly TRBD1 (5 bases). V lost 4 bases and J lost 0, with 11 bases in between. Germline V CDR1 and CDR2: SGHDT, FRDEAV. The CDR3 covers 14 residues. The CDR3 is CASSQTAYSYEQYF. Incomplete CDR3 DNA: TGTGCCAGCAGTCAGACAGCCTACTCCTAT. Full variable domain (outside the CDR3, taken from reference TRBV14 and TRBJ2-7): EAGVTQSPRYAVLQEGQAVSFWCDPISGHDTLYWYQQPRDQGPQLLVYFRDEAVIDNSQLPSDRFSAVRPKGTNSTLKIQSAKQGDTATYLCASSQTAYSYEQYFGPGTRLTVL.

Note on this clone: Mouse gene names and germline throughout. Read coverage stops 4 residues before the CDR3 terminus; the germline J gene supplies the remainder. The V call is TRBV19, the J call TRBJ2-5; 11 bases line up with TRBD2. CDR3 size: 14 residues. In germline, CDR1 is FNHDT, CDR2 SITEND (reference sequence). The chain's CDR3 is CASSITGGADTQYF. The CDR3 DNA, read in part, is TGTGCCAGCAGTATAACTGGGGGGGCGGAC.

For this clone: All gene names here are mouse names. The read ends 4 residues shy of where the CDR3 ends; the end is completed using the germline J gene. Within the sample, other DNA sequences also encode this same CDR3. The chain has TRBV19 and TRBJ1-2, with D possibly being TRBD1 (5 bases). Germline values: CDR1 FNHDT, CDR2 SITEND (reference sequence). V was trimmed by 2 bases and J by 2 bases, leaving 7 bases between them. This CDR3 region has 13 residues. The CDR3 is CASSIRQNSDYTF. Partial CDR3 DNA: TGTGCCAGCAGTATTCGACAGAACTCC.

As to this clone: The gene symbols are mouse symbols. The read comes to an end 4 residues before the CDR3 does, leaving the germline J gene to fill in the end. The rearrangement joins TRBV13-1 to TRBJ2-2; 9 bases line up with TRBD1. The CDR3 length is 15 residues. V trimming: 5 bases; J trimming: 3 bases; junction bases outside the gene matches: 5. CDR1 is NSHNY and CDR2 is SYGAGN in the germline V gene. The CDR3 bases that were read are TGTGCCAGCAGAGGACAGGGGAGGGACACCGGG. Protein sequence: CASRGQGRDTG. The CDR3 in its entirety is CASRGQGRDTGQLYF.

Remarks on this clone: Here the gene names and germline are mouse. The CDR3 end is not reached by the read, which stops 4 residues before it; the germline J gene fills it in. The genes are TRBV13-2 and TRBJ1-2, with TRBD1 matching 8 bases. The germline V gene encodes CDR1 NNHNN and CDR2 SYGAGS (reference sequence). This CDR3 contains 14 residues. With V trimmed by 1 base and J by 4 bases, 3 bases remained unmatched. The part of the CDR3 DNA that was read is TGTGCCAGCGGTGATCCAGGGGGCGGCTCC. It translates to CASGDPGGGS. The whole CDR3 protein is CASGDPGGGSDYTF.

To note about this clone: The genes are named according to mouse. CDR3 amino acids: CASSDWGENTLYF. The part of the CDR3 DNA that was read is TGTGCCAGCAGTGACTGGGGGGAGAAC. The chain joins TRBV13-1 to TRBJ2-4, with 8 bases matching TRBD2. The missing CDR3 end, 4 residues past where the read stops, is filled in from the germline J gene. Per the germline V gene, CDR1 is NSHNY and CDR2 is SYGAGN. The CDR3 runs to 13 residues.

As regards this clone: Gene names and germline match the mouse. Sequencing ends 4 residues short of the CDR3 end; the germline J gene provides the rest. This chain uses TRBV19 with TRBJ2-5, with TRBD1 matching over 9 bases. This CDR3 spans 13 amino acids. Germline V gives CDR1 FNHDT, CDR2 SITEND (reference sequence). CDR3 loop: CASRGQGRDTQYF. The sequenced CDR3 bases are TGTGCCAGCAGGGGACAGGGAAGGGAC.

Points on this clone: The gene symbols are mouse symbols. The CDR3 DNA, read in part, is TGTGCCAGCAGTGATGCAGGGTTCCAAGAC. The encoded protein is CASSDAGFQD. From start to end, the CDR3 is CASSDAGFQDTQYF. The gene calls are TRBV13-1 and TRBJ2-5; a possible D gene is TRBD1 (5 bases). The read terminates 4 residues ahead of where the CDR3 ends, so the germline J gene completes it. Germline V gives CDR1 NSHNY, CDR2 SYGAGN. The CDR3 totals 14 residues. The ends were cut back, 0 bases at V and 2 bases at J, with 7 bases in the middle.

This clone appeared a few times. Germline and genes: mouse. The sequenced fragment ends 4 residues before the CDR3 boundary, so the rest is inferred from the germline J gene. This chain uses TRBV16 with TRBJ2-2, with a possible D match to TRBD2 (6 bases). This CDR3 is built from 16 residues. The germline V gene has CDR1 SGHSA and CDR2 FRNQAP. The V and J ends lost 0 bases and 0 bases respectively, with 8 bases between them. The CDR3 loop is CASSLEGTPNTGQLYF. Incomplete CDR3 DNA: TGTGCAAGCAGCTTAGAGGGGACTCCAAACACCGGG.